One and the same sample provided the 32 T cell receptor beta chains below, sequenced in a study of T-cell memory formation after mild COVID-19. Via MiXCR, TCRdb re-called the 5' RACE reads, giving one row per CDR3 protein. The sample includes roughly 480,000 distinct CDR3 sequences, nearly 25% seen only once; the top ten take around an eighth. The sequenced sample consisted of PBMCs or a T cell subset sorted from them (not recorded which). The receptors stem from an adult woman who had mild COVID-19 (a few samples of this study predate the infection). Cell type and time point are not known.

This clonotype was counted a few times. V usage is TRBV15 and J usage is TRBJ2-7, with no clear D. Germline lookup yields CDR1 LNHNV and CDR2 YYDKDF (reference sequence). V was pared by 3 bases and J by 11 bases, with 17 bases between. The CDR3 consists of 13 residues. CDR3 loop: CATSSGESSSEYF. CDR3 nucleotide sequence: TGTGCCACCAGCAGTGGAGAGAGCTCTTCTGAGTACTTC.

This clonotype occurred a few times. The J gene is TRBJ2-1, the V gene TRBV25-1; 8 positions match TRBD2. Germline values: CDR1 MGHDK, CDR2 SYGVNS. Trimming at V came to 8 bases and at J to 7 bases, leaving 7 bases not matched to a gene. The CDR3 totals 13 residues. In nucleotides, the CDR3 is TGTGCCAGCTATAGCGGGGAAAGGAATGAGCAGTTCTTC. Protein sequence: CASYSGERNEQFF.

The rearrangement uses TRBV12-3 or TRBV12-4 and TRBJ1-4; D is possibly TRBD1 (5 bases). The CDR3 totals 15 residues. Trimming pared 6 bases from V and 4 bases from J, leaving 15 bases between. The CDR3 nucleotides are TGTGCCAGCAGCCCACCGGGACTGAATAATGAAAAACTGTTTTTT. Protein sequence: CASSPPGLNNEKLFF.

V and J are TRBV11-3 and TRBJ2-1; TRBD2 aligns across 13 bases. V shed 4 bases, J shed 5 bases, and the junction held 5 bases outside the gene matches. This CDR3 is built from 16 residues. Per the germline V gene, CDR1 is SGHNT and CDR2 is YENEEA. CDR3 sequence: CASSWAGLAGHNEQFF. The CDR3 nucleotides read TGTGCCAGCAGCTGGGCGGGACTAGCGGGGCACAATGAGCAGTTCTTC.

The chain joins TRBV29-1 to TRBJ2-7; D might be TRBD1 or TRBD2, each matching 5 bases. The CDR3 runs to 13 residues. Trimming removed 5 bases at V and 0 bases at J, with 11 bases between. CDR1 is SQVTM and CDR2 is ANQGSEA in the germline V gene. The CDR3 nucleotides are TGCAGCGTTCCGGGACGGAGCTCCTACGAGCAGTACTTC. It yields the protein CSVPGRSSYEQYF.

V usage is TRBV5-5 and J usage is TRBJ2-1; 9 bases are shared with TRBD2. V lost 4 bases, J lost 10 bases, and 18 bases stayed unmatched. CDR3 length: 17 amino acids. CDR1 and CDR2 from the germline V gene are SGHKS and YYEKEE (reference sequence). The CDR3 DNA is TGTGCCAGCAGCCCGGATTTGCGGGAGGGGCTAAACGTAGAGCAGTTCTTC. It encodes CASSPDLREGLNVEQFF.

This clonotype occurred a few times. The rearrangement uses TRBV7-6 and TRBJ2-6; TRBD1 aligns across 8 bases. The germline CDR1 and CDR2 sequences are SGHVS and FNYEAQ. Trimming took 10 bases from V and 0 from J; bases not matched to a gene: 5. CDR3 length: 15 amino acids. The CDR3 DNA is TGTGCCACCCGGGACAGGCCCTCTGGGGCCAACGTCCTGACTTTC. It is translated as CATRDRPSGANVLTF.

The chain carries TRBV2 and TRBJ1-5; TRBD1 aligns across 9 bases. The germline V gene encodes CDR1 SNHLY and CDR2 FYNNEI. The CDR3 length is 15 residues. J lost 6 bases, V lost 7 bases, and 10 bases had no gene match. The CDR3 nucleotides read TGTGCCAGCATTCAGGGACAGGGATCCGGTCAGCCCCAGCATTTT. Protein product: CASIQGQGSGQPQHF.

V usage is TRBV12-3 or TRBV12-4 and J usage is TRBJ2-7; 13 positions agree with TRBD2. Losses at the gene ends were 5 bases for V and 5 bases for J; bases not matched to a gene: 9. The CDR3 has 16 amino acids. The CDR3 DNA follows: TGTGCCAGCAGTCCTCGGACTAGCGGGAGTACCGACGAGCAGTACTTC. Its translation is CASSPRTSGSTDEQYF.

V gene TRBV5-1 combines with J gene TRBJ2-5; the match to TRBD1 covers 9 bases. V shed 1 base and J 1 base; nucleotides not matched to a gene: 11. This CDR3 contains 18 residues. The germline gives CDR1 SGHRS, CDR2 YFSETQ. CDR3 nucleotides: TGCGCCAGCAGCTTGACGTTGCCCGGACAGGGGCCCCAAGAGACCCAGTACTTC. Translation: CASSLTLPGQGPQETQYF.

V usage is TRBV6-2 or TRBV6-3 and J usage is TRBJ2-3, with D perhaps given as TRBD1 or TRBD2 (6 bases each). Germline assignment: CDR1 MNHEY and CDR2 SVGEGT. V dropped 4 bases and J dropped 3 bases, with 11 bases sitting between them. CDR3 length: 14 residues. CDR3 DNA: TGTGCCAGCAGTTTCTGGAGGGGGACAGATACGCAGTATTTT. Encoded protein: CASSFWRGTDTQYF.

This clonotype was seen more than once but under ten times. V gene TRBV18 combines with J gene TRBJ1-2; 9 nucleotides match TRBD1. Germline CDR1 reads KGHSH; CDR2 reads LQKENI. V lost 3 bases, J lost 0 bases, and 17 bases stayed unmatched. The CDR3 is 20 residues long. CDR3 coding DNA: TGTGCCAGCTCACCGCCGGGACAGGGACGTTTGGCGCCTTCTAACTATGGCTACACCTTC. This codes for CASSPPGQGRLAPSNYGYTF.

V usage is TRBV3-1 and J usage is TRBJ1-1; no firm D call. Looked up from germline, CDR1 is LGHDT and CDR2 is YNNKEL (reference sequence). The CDR3 consists of 15 residues. The ends were cut back, 2 bases at V and 1 base at J, with 11 bases in the middle. CDR3: CASSQSRIRNTEAFF. In nucleotides, the CDR3 is TGTGCCAGCAGCCAATCGAGGATTAGGAACACTGAAGCTTTCTTT.

This clonotype has a handful of counts. J is TRBJ2-5 and V is TRBV7-8, with 10 nucleotides matching TRBD1. The CDR3 spans 17 residues. Germline assignment: CDR1 SGHVS and CDR2 FQNEAQ. With 2 bases clipped from V and 4 bases from J, the junction kept 10 bases outside the gene matches. The CDR3, as DNA: TGTGCCAGCAGCTTATTACTTCGGGACAGGGGTGGAGAGACCCAGTACTTC. Its translation is CASSLLLRDRGGETQYF.

The chain combines TRBV20-1 with TRBJ2-1; D ambiguous. Trimming removed 6 bases from V and 2 bases from J, with 8 bases in between. Germline V gene lookup returns CDR1 DFQATT and CDR2 SNEGSKA (reference sequence). The CDR3 consists of 12 residues. The CDR3 bases are TGCAGTGCCCATCCGGCCTACAATGAGCAGTTCTTC. Protein product: CSAHPAYNEQFF.

The V and J genes are TRBV20-1 and TRBJ1-2; D is possibly TRBD1 (5 bases). Trimming stripped 5 bases from V and 1 base from J, with 20 bases between. Germline values: CDR1 DFQATT, CDR2 SNEGSKA (reference sequence). The CDR3 covers 16 residues. For the CDR3, the DNA is TGCAGTGCTTTCGACAGCCAGCTGGGTTATAACTATGGCTACACCTTC. It is translated as CSAFDSQLGYNYGYTF.

This clonotype was observed a handful of times. The chain links TRBV30 to TRBJ2-1; D call uncertain. The CDR3 is 15 residues long. V lost 2 bases and J lost 1, with 12 bases in between. Germline assignment: CDR1 GTSNPN and CDR2 SVGIG (reference sequence). The CDR3 sequence: CAWSPRLLSYNEQFF. CDR3 nucleotide sequence: TGTGCCTGGAGTCCACGGCTTCTTTCCTACAATGAGCAGTTCTTC. The entire variable domain, with the rest obtained from reference TRBV30 and TRBJ2-1, is as follows: SQTIHQWPATLVQPVGSPLSLECTVEGTSNPNLYWYRQAAGRGLQLLFYSVGIGQISSEVPQNLSASRPQDRQFILSSKKLLLSDSGFYLCAWSPRLLSYNEQFFGPGTRLTVL.

A few counts support this clonotype. The chain links TRBV20-1 to TRBJ1-2; D is undetermined. The CDR3 is 11 amino acids. Germline loops: CDR1 DFQATT, CDR2 SNEGSKA (reference sequence). The V and J ends lost 6 bases and 2 bases respectively, with 7 bases between them. CDR3 bases: TGCAGTGCCCCGGGCAACTATGGCTACACCTTC. Its protein is CSAPGNYGYTF.

V gene TRBV6-1 combines with J gene TRBJ2-7; D may be TRBD2 (6 bases). CDR1 MNHNS and CDR2 SASEGT come from the germline V gene. The CDR3 covers 15 residues. In DNA, the CDR3 is TGTGACAGTACCCCCCGGCGGGGCAGCTCCTACGAGCAGTACTTC. This sequence encodes CDSTPRRGSSYEQYF.

The V call is TRBV20-1, the J call TRBJ2-3, with 9 bases that match TRBD2. V was clipped by 6 bases and J by 4 bases; unmatched bases: 11. Germline V gene data show CDR1 as DFQATT and CDR2 as SNEGSKA (reference sequence). The CDR3 is made up of 15 amino acids. The CDR3 loop is CSATSGTSIADTQYF. The CDR3 DNA reads TGCAGTGCGACTTCTGGGACTAGCATCGCAGATACGCAGTATTTT.

Remarks on this clonotype: Germline and junction disagree at one end, which may indicate a read error. The rearrangement joins TRBV4-3 to TRBJ2-7; the D gene could be TRBD1 or TRBD2 (5 bases each). Germline lookup yields CDR1 LGHNA and CDR2 YSLEER. The CDR3 has 8 residues. The CDR3 nucleotides read TGCGCCAGCCCGGGACCAGGCTTC. Amino acids: CASPGPGF.

This clonotype was seen a few times. This chain uses TRBV5-1 with TRBJ2-1; D ambiguous. V was trimmed by 3 bases and J by 5 bases, leaving 15 bases between them. The CDR3 length is 15 residues. CDR1 and CDR2 (germline): SGHRS, YFSETQ. CDR3 sequence: CASSWSEATDNEQFF. The CDR3 nucleotides are TGCGCCAGCAGCTGGAGCGAGGCGACCGACAATGAGCAGTTCTTC.

DNA for the CDR3: TGCAGTGCTAGAGCGCCTGGACGGCTGAACACTGAAGCTTTCTTT. It encodes CSARAPGRLNTEAFF. This chain connects TRBV20-1 to TRBJ1-1; D uncertain. V was clipped by 1 base and J by 0 bases, with 12 bases between them. CDR3 length: 15 amino acids. Per germline, CDR1 DFQATT and CDR2 SNEGSKA (reference sequence).

The gene calls are TRBV4-1 and TRBJ2-7, with 10 bases fitting TRBD1. With 3 bases clipped from V and 0 bases from J, the junction kept 5 bases outside the gene matches. CDR1 and CDR2 from the germline V gene are MGHRA and YSYEKL. CDR3 length: 16 residues. The CDR3 sequence: CASSHPRTGGSYEQYF. The DNA of the CDR3 is TGCGCCAGCAGCCACCCCAGGACAGGGGGCTCCTACGAGCAGTACTTC.

The chain combines TRBV2 with TRBJ1-4, with D possibly being TRBD1 (6 bases). The CDR3 runs 15 residues. The germline V and J ends were trimmed by 7 bases and 3 bases, with 15 bases remaining between them. From germline, CDR1 is SNHLY and CDR2 FYNNEI. The CDR3 nucleotides are TGTGCCAGCATCGGCGGGGGGCGAGCTAATGAAAAACTGTTTTTT. This codes for CASIGGGRANEKLFF.

The chain has TRBV4-1 and TRBJ1-6; possibly TRBD1 for D (6 bases). Trimming removed 3 bases from V and 5 bases from J, with 17 bases in between. The length of the CDR3 is 17 residues. Germline CDR1 MGHRA, CDR2 YSYEKL. CDR3 sequence: CASSHAEGVRNNSPLHF. The CDR3 DNA is TGCGCCAGCAGCCATGCTGAGGGGGTTCGCAATAATTCACCCCTCCACTTT.

This clonotype was counted between two and nine times. The CDR3 bases are TGCAGTGCTGGGCGGGGGGCAATCACAGATACGCAGTATTTT. It translates to CSAGRGAITDTQYF. This chain joins TRBV20-1 and TRBJ2-3; 8 bases line up with TRBD2. This CDR3 is built from 14 residues. V gave up 5 bases and J gave up 2 bases; unmatched junction bases: 6. The germline V gene encodes CDR1 DFQATT and CDR2 SNEGSKA (reference sequence).

This clonotype was detected only a few times. The chain uses TRBV3-1 and TRBJ2-1; tentatively, D is TRBD1 or TRBD2 (5 bases each). V was cut by 4 bases and J by 10 bases, with 14 bases left in between. The length of the CDR3 is 13 residues. In germline, CDR1 is LGHDT, CDR2 YNNKEL (reference sequence). The CDR3 coding sequence is TGTGCCAGCAGCCTGGGTGTCGGGGACGAGCAGTTCTTC. Translated: CASSLGVGDEQFF.

V gene TRBV12-3 or TRBV12-4 combines with J gene TRBJ1-2, with D hard to call. Trimming pared 6 bases from V and 4 bases from J, leaving 12 bases between. CDR3 length equals 13 residues. The CDR3, as DNA: TGTGCCAGCAGCAAGCAGTCAACCTATGGCTACACCTTC. This codes for CASSKQSTYGYTF.

V is TRBV29-1 and J is TRBJ2-7, with 9 bases aligning to TRBD1. The CDR3 extends over 13 amino acids. CDR1 is SQVTM and CDR2 is ANQGSEA in the germline V gene. After removal of 4 bases from V and 2 bases from J, the junction contained 3 bases not matched to a gene. For the CDR3, the DNA is TGCAGCGTTGGTGACAGGGGGACCTACGAGCAGTACTTC. Translating gives CSVGDRGTYEQYF.

V and J are TRBV14 and TRBJ2-7, with 9 bases aligning to TRBD1. V was clipped by 2 bases and J by 5 bases; unmatched bases: 7. This CDR3 comprises 15 residues. Looked up from germline, CDR1 is SGHDN and CDR2 is FVKESK. The CDR3 region is CASSQSGTGFDEQYF. CDR3 nucleotides: TGTGCCAGCAGCCAAAGCGGGACAGGGTTTGACGAGCAGTACTTC.

The V and J genes are TRBV20-1 and TRBJ1-1; TRBD1 aligns across 7 bases. CDR3 length: 11 residues. Trimming took 6 bases from V and 5 from J; bases not matched to a gene: 3. The germline V gene has CDR1 DFQATT and CDR2 SNEGSKA (reference sequence). CDR3 in amino acids: CSAQTGTEAFF. The CDR3, as DNA: TGCAGTGCGCAGACAGGGACTGAAGCTTTCTTT.